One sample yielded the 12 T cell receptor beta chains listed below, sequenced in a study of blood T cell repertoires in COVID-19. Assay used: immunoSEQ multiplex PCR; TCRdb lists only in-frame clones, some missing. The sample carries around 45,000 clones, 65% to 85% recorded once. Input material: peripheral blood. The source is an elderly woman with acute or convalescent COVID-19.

CDR3 coding DNA: TGTGCCAGTAACGATAGGGCAGGGCCCACAGATACGCAGTATTTT. Protein product: CASNDRAGPTDTQYF. The J gene is TRBJ2-3, the V gene TRBV19; D possibly corresponds to TRBD1 (5 bases). The CDR3 spans 15 residues. Germline CDR1 and CDR2: LNHDA and SQIVND (reference sequence). The V end was cut by 7 bases, the J end by 2 bases, with 16 bases between.

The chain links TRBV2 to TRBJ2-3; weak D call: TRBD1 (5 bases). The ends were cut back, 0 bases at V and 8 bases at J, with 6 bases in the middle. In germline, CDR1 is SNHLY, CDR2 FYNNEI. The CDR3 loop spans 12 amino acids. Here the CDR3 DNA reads TGTGCCAGCAGTGAAGCGCAGGGTACGCAGTATTTT. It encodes CASSEAQGTQYF.

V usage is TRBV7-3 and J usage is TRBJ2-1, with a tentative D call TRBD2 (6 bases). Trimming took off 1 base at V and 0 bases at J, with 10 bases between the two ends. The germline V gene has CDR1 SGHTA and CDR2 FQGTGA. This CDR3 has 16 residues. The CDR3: CASSLIAGSSYNEQFF. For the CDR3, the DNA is TGTGCCAGCAGCTTAATCGCGGGAAGCTCCTACAATGAGCAGTTCTTC. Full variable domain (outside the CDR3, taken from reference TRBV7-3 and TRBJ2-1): GAGVSQTPSNKVTEKGKYVELRCDPISGHTALYWYRQSLGQGPEFLIYFQGTGAADDSGLPNDRFFAVRPEGSVSTLKIQRTERGDSAVYLCASSLIAGSSYNEQFFGPGTRLTVL.

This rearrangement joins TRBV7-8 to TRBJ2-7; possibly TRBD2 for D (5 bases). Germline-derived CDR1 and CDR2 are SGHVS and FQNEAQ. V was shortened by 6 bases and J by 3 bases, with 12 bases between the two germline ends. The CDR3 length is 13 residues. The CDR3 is CASRSGFSYEQYF. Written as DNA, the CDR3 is TGTGCCAGCAGATCGGGGTTTAGCTACGAGCAGTACTTC.

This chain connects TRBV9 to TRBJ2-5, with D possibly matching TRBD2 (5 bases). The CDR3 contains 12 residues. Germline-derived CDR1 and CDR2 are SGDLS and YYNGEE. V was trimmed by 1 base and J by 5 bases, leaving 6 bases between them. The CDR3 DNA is TGTGCCAGCAGCGTAAAGCGGGAGACCCAGTACTTC. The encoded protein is CASSVKRETQYF.

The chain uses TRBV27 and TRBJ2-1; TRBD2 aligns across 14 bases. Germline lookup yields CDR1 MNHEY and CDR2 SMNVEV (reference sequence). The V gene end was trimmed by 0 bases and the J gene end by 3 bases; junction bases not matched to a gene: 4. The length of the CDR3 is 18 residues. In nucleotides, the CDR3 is TGTGCCAGCAGTTTATCGGGACTAGCGGGAGACCACTACAATGAGCAGTTCTTC. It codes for CASSLSGLAGDHYNEQFF.

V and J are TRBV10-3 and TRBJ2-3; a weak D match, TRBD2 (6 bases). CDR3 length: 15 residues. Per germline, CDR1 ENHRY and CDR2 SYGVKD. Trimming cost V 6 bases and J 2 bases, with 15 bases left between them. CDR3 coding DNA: TGTGCCATCAGCCGGGCTAGCGCAGTCACAGATACGCAGTATTTT. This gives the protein CAISRASAVTDTQYF.

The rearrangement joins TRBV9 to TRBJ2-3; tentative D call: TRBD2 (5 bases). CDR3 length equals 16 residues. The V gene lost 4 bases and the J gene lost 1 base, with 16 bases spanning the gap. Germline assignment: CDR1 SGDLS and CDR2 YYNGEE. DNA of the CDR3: TGTGCCAGCAGCCCCCGGGGTAATCCGGGCACAGATACGCAGTATTTT. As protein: CASSPRGNPGTDTQYF.

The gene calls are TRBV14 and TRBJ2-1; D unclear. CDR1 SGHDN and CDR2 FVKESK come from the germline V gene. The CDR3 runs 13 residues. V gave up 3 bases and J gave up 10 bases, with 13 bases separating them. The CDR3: CASSHPTWAEQFF. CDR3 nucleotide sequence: TGTGCCAGCAGCCACCCAACCTGGGCAGAGCAGTTCTTC. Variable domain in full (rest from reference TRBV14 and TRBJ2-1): EAGVTQFPSHSVIEKGQTVTLRCDPISGHDNLYWYRRVMGKEIKFLLHFVKESKQDESGMPNNRFLAERTGGTYSTLKVQPAELEDSGVYFCASSHPTWAEQFFGPGTRLTVL.

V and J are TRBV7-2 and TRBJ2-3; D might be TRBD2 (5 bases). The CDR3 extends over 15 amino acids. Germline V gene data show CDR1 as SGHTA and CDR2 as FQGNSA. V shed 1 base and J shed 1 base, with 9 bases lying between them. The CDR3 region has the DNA TGTGCCAGCAGCTTAGTCAGTAGCGGCACAGATACGCAGTATTTT. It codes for CASSLVSSGTDTQYF. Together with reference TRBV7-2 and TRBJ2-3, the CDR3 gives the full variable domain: GAGVSQSPSNKVTEKGKDVELRCDPISGHTALYWYRQSLGQGLEFLIYFQGNSAPDKSGLPSDRFSAERTGGSVSTLTIQRTQQEDSAVYLCASSLVSSGTDTQYFGPGTRLTVL.

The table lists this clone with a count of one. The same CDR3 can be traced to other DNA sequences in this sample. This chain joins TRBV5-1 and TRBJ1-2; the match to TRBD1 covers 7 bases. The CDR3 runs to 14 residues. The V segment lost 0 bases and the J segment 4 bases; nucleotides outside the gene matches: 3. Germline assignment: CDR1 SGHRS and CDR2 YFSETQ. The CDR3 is CASSLGQGGYGYTF. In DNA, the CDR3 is TGCGCCAGCAGCTTGGGCCAGGGGGGCTATGGCTACACCTTC. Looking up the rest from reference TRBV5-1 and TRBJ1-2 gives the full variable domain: KAGVTQTPRYLIKTRGQQVTLSCSPISGHRSVSWYQQTPGQGLQFLFEYFSETQRNKGNFPGRFSGRQFSNSRSEMNVSTLELGDSALYLCASSLGQGGYGYTFGSGTRLTVV.

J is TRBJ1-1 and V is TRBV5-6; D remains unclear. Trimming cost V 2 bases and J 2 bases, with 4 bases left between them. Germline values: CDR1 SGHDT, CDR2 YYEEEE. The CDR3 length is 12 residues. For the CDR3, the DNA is TGTGCCAGCAGCTTCACAAACACTGAAGCTTTCTTT. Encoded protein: CASSFTNTEAFF.